This T cell receptor beta chain was observed in a study of blood T cell repertoires in COVID-19. This table comes from immunoSEQ multiplex PCR, and its TCRdb copy is limited to in-frame clones, with some not included. This table holds some 70,000 clones, approximately 87% found once. This receptor was obtained from a middle-aged man with active COVID-19. Sequencing was carried out using peripheral blood.

DNA of the CDR3: TGTGCCAGCAGTTCGGGACAGGGAGAATATGGCTACACCTTC. Its protein is CASSSGQGEYGYTF. The chain joins TRBV11-1 to TRBJ1-2; 9 positions agree with TRBD1. V shed 6 bases, J shed 5 bases, and the junction held 7 bases outside the gene matches. Germline V lookup: CDR1 SGHAT, CDR2 FQDESV (reference sequence). The CDR3 has 14 amino acids.